This is a list of T cell receptor beta chains from one sample in a study of beta chain features in type 1 diabetes. Measured with immunoSEQ multiplex PCR; TCRdb has only the in-frame clones, and not every one. The table includes hundreds of thousands of clones, about a sixth detected once. What was sequenced was naive CD4+ T cells from blood. The source is a woman aged 18-35 years in good health. Each CDR3 is given without its conserved first and last residue. Each record gives: V gene, J gene, D gene, CDR3 protein. A D gene is named only where the DNA matches it firmly.

>TRBV5-4|TRBJ2-2|TRBD1
ASSLARDRSTGELF
>TRBV7-3|TRBJ2-1|-
ASSLEGSASSYNEQF
>TRBV5-1|TRBJ2-7|TRBD1
ASSPDRYEQY
>TRBV5-1|TRBJ2-6|TRBD2
ASSFGLAGVSSGANVLT
>TRBV7-2|TRBJ2-3|-
ASSRAQYTDTQY
>TRBV7-9|TRBJ2-1|-
ASSFELSEQF
>TRBV28|TRBJ2-1|-
ASSPVRGGLYNEQF
>TRBV18|TRBJ2-7|-
ASSAQYEQY
>TRBV7-2|TRBJ2-3|TRBD2
ASSLEGGSFTDTQY
>TRBV6-5|TRBJ1-2|-
ASSYSPQGSSGYT
>TRBV5-4|TRBJ1-1|-
ASSIELNTEAF
>TRBV10-3|TRBJ1-2|TRBD1
AISTGDDYGYT
>TRBV7-9|TRBJ2-7|-
ASSLEWLGYEQY
>TRBV28|TRBJ2-5|TRBD2
ASRSSGARETQY
>TRBV7-8|TRBJ2-1|-
ASSHEWEESNEQF
>TRBV21-1|TRBJ2-3|-
ASSKGASGTEISTDTQY
>TRBV27|TRBJ2-1|-
ASRRIGTTYNEQF
>TRBV28|TRBJ2-5|TRBD2
ASSRQLAGESETQY
>TRBV7-2|TRBJ2-2|-
ASSSTTLLTGELF
>TRBV7-3|TRBJ2-1|-
ASSSQRSSYNEQF
>TRBV5-8|TRBJ2-2|TRBD2
ASSPSGRIGGELF
>TRBV5-1|TRBJ2-1|-
ASSLRLNEQF
>TRBV2|TRBJ2-1|-
ASGYNEQF
>TRBV10-3|TRBJ1-2|TRBD1
AIGYRGFYGYT
>TRBV28|TRBJ1-5|-
ASSPLRDRNQPQH
>TRBV11-2|TRBJ2-1|-
ASHNSPSGGEQF
>TRBV18|TRBJ2-7|-
ASSPGTRSYEQY
>TRBV10-3|TRBJ1-5|-
AISEGAGSNQPQH
>TRBV27|TRBJ2-5|-
ASRSGLGTQY
>TRBV4-3|TRBJ2-7|TRBD1
ASSQGQGASYEQY
>TRBV4-2|TRBJ2-7|-
ASSQDAGRSRSYEQY
>TRBV28|TRBJ2-7|TRBD1
ASSGTGAYEQY
>TRBV5-6|TRBJ1-1|-
ASSLLGKSMNTEAF
>TRBV28|TRBJ1-1|TRBD1
ASSPGQGNTEAF
>TRBV2|TRBJ2-1|-
ASSEYWEQF
>TRBV19|TRBJ2-5|-
ASSGPGVEETQY
>TRBV2|TRBJ2-6|-
ASSSFSGANVLT
>TRBV13|TRBJ2-7|TRBD1
ASSQLPTGGHYEQY
>TRBV7-8|TRBJ2-1|-
ASSLTGPSNYEQF
>TRBV5-1|TRBJ2-7|-
ASSLVLGYEQY
>TRBV28|TRBJ2-5|TRBD2
ASSLVGGLIETQY
>TRBV28|TRBJ2-1|-
ASSLYEGGQF
>TRBV6-1|TRBJ1-1|-
ASSYRGMAF
>TRBV18|TRBJ1-5|-
ASSPFEYSNQPQH
>TRBV7-8|TRBJ1-1|-
ASSSAGATEAF
>TRBV18|TRBJ1-2|-
ASSREGGEYGYT